The clone carrying this TCR beta chain appeared a single time. Germline V gives CDR1 SGHRS, CDR2 YFSETQ. Losses at the gene ends were 3 bases for V and 2 bases for J; bases not matched to a gene: 3. The CDR3 runs to 16 residues. This specimen comes from a study of T cell changes during pregnancy in multiple sclerosis. Some clones are missing from TCRdb's copy, which holds only in-frame ones; the method was immunoSEQ multiplex PCR. The data contain more than 40,000 clones, around 92% of them singletons. This TCR was recovered from a female donor with multiple sclerosis, enrolled in a pregnancy study. The material was CD4+ T cells from peripheral blood mononuclear cells, obtained in the third trimester of pregnancy. J is TRBJ2-3 and V is TRBV5-1; TRBD2 matches at 13 bases. In DNA, the CDR3 is TGCGCCAGCAGCTGGGGGACTAGCGGGATCACAGATACGCAGTATTTT. Amino acids: CASSWGTSGITDTQYF.